The rows below give T cell receptor beta chains drawn from one sample of a study of blood T cell repertoires in COVID-19. Sequencing used immunoSEQ multiplex PCR; TCRdb keeps in-frame clones, though not all of them. The sample yields approximately 250,000 clones, around 90% seen once. The sample consisted of PBMCs or T cells enriched from blood (not recorded which). Receptor source: a middle-aged woman who had been exposed to COVID-19. The CDR3 runs from the conserved cysteine through the conserved F or W. The order of the fields is J gene, V gene, D gene, CDR3 length, clone size, CDR3 protein, CDR3 DNA. D genes are given only for firm matches. A row's size may be missing; if present it is once, few, many or a size class.

TRBJ2-7,TRBV3-1/TRBV3-2,-,14,-,CASSQELTARKQYF,TGTGCCAGCAGCCAAGAATTGACAGCCAGGAAGCAGTACTTC
TRBJ1-1,TRBV19,-,14,-,CASSGGSVNTEAFF,TGTGCCAGTAGTGGGGGGAGCGTGAACACTGAAGCTTTCTTT
TRBJ2-1,TRBV19,TRBD1,15,-,CASRRGQGPYNEQFF,TGTGCCAGTAGGAGAGGACAGGGCCCCTACAATGAGCAGTTCTTC
TRBJ1-5,TRBV7-2,TRBD1,15,-,CASSLAQGAGQPQHF,TGTGCCAGCAGCTTAGCCCAGGGGGCCGGTCAGCCCCAGCATTTT
TRBJ2-1,TRBV30,-,16,-,CAWRSRTAPSYNEQFF,TGTGCCTGGAGGTCTCGGACAGCGCCCTCCTACAATGAGCAGTTCTTC
TRBJ1-5,TRBV11-2,-,13,-,CASSYTENQPQHF,TGTGCCAGCAGCTATACAGAAAATCAGCCCCAGCATTTT
TRBJ2-1,TRBV14,-,13,-,CASSVAAYNEQFF,TGTGCCAGCAGCGTAGCAGCCTACAATGAGCAGTTCTTC
TRBJ2-5,TRBV12-3/TRBV12-4,-,13,-,CASGPLAQETQYF,TGTGCCAGCGGTCCTCTGGCCCAAGAGACCCAGTACTTC
TRBJ1-2,TRBV19,-,13,-,CASTQVRTNGYTF,TGTGCCAGTACCCAAGTGAGGACTAATGGCTACACCTTC
TRBJ2-2,TRBV28,TRBD1,15,few,CASSRRTGGAGELFF,TGTGCCAGCAGCCGCAGGACAGGGGGGGCCGGGGAGCTGTTTTTT
TRBJ1-1,TRBV3-1/TRBV3-2,-,21,-,CASSQWPIFLPSGREDTEAFF,TGTGCCAGCAGCCAATGGCCAATCTTCCTCCCTAGTGGCAGGGAGGACACTGAAGCTTTCTTT
TRBJ2-5,TRBV28,TRBD2,18,-,CASSPPGTSGGALETQYF,TGTGCCAGCAGTCCACCCGGGACTAGCGGGGGGGCCTTAGAGACCCAGTACTTC
TRBJ1-1,TRBV9,-,13,few,CASSVGGLTEAFF,TGTGCCAGCAGCGTAGGGGGGCTGACTGAAGCTTTCTTT
TRBJ2-6,TRBV4-2,TRBD1,18,-,CASSQRQGALGGANVLTF,TGTGCCAGCAGCCAAAGACAGGGGGCACTTGGAGGGGCCAACGTCCTGACTTTC
TRBJ2-7,TRBV7-9,-,16,-,CASSLDSGQAQYEQYF,TGTGCCAGCAGCTTAGACTCTGGGCAGGCTCAGTACGAGCAGTACTTC
TRBJ1-4,TRBV5-1,-,17,-,CASSLTPPGGGNEKLFF,TGTGCCAGCAGCTTGACCCCACCGGGGGGCGGAAATGAAAAACTGTTTTTT
TRBJ2-3,TRBV3-1/TRBV3-2,-,15,-,CASSQDWQVGDTQYF,TGTGCCAGCAGCCAAGACTGGCAGGTGGGCGATACGCAGTATTTT
TRBJ1-6,TRBV3-1/TRBV3-2,TRBD1,17,-,CASSPRDSQTYNSPLHF,TGTGCCAGCAGCCCGCGGGACAGTCAAACCTATAATTCACCCCTCCACTTT
TRBJ2-3,TRBV7-9,TRBD1,17,-,CASSLDRDYRGRDTQYF,TGTGCCAGCAGTTTGGACAGGGATTATCGAGGACGAGATACGCAGTATTTT
TRBJ2-2,TRBV6-5,-,14,-,CASKAWQNTGELFF,TGTGCCAGCAAAGCGTGGCAGAACACCGGGGAGCTGTTTTTT
TRBJ2-1,TRBV6-6,TRBD2,15,-,CASSHPSGSEDEQFF,TGTGCCAGCAGTCACCCTAGCGGGAGTGAAGATGAGCAGTTCTTC
TRBJ2-1,TRBV4-2,TRBD2,16,once,CASSRVPGLADNEQFF,TGTGCCAGCAGCCGAGTACCGGGACTAGCGGACAATGAGCAGTTCTTC
TRBJ1-1,TRBV7-9,TRBD1,15,-,CASSLDGQGGTEAFF,TGTGCCAGCAGCTTAGACGGACAGGGAGGAACTGAAGCTTTCTTT
TRBJ2-3,TRBV7-3,TRBD2,15,-,CASSLGLAGAGTQYF,TGTGCCAGCAGCTTGGGACTAGCGGGAGCTGGTACGCAGTATTTT
TRBJ2-1,TRBV11-2,TRBD2,14,once,CATGRVAGYNEQFF,TGTGCCACCGGACGGGTAGCGGGGTATAATGAGCAGTTCTTC
TRBJ2-7,TRBV27,TRBD2,12,few,CASSSGGGEQYF,TGTGCCAGCAGTTCGGGAGGGGGCGAGCAGTACTTC
TRBJ2-4,TRBV7-2,TRBD2,18,-,CASSSLPAGVVTSDIQYF,TGTGCCAGCAGCTCTCTTCCTGCGGGGGTTGTAACTTCGGACATTCAGTACTTC
TRBJ2-2,TRBV18,-,15,-,CASRGGQRNTGELFF,TGTGCCAGCCGTGGTGGACAGAGAAACACCGGGGAGCTGTTTTTT
TRBJ1-6,TRBV18,-,16,-,CASSRSPGDGNSPLHF,TGTGCCAGCTCACGTAGTCCAGGGGATGGCAATTCACCCCTCCACTTT
TRBJ2-1,TRBV12-3/TRBV12-4,-,13,once,CASRISSYNEQFF,TGTGCCAGCAGGATTAGCTCCTACAATGAGCAGTTCTTC
TRBJ1-1,TRBV5-1,-,13,-,CASSTTAKPGAFF,TGCGCCAGCAGCACGACAGCTAAGCCTGGAGCTTTCTTT
TRBJ2-2,TRBV2,-,14,once,CASSEIGGTGELFF,TGTGCCAGCAGTGAGATCGGGGGAACCGGGGAGCTGTTTTTT
TRBJ2-7,TRBV15,-,13,-,CATSRGNRYEQYF,TGTGCCACCAGCAGGGGGAACAGGTACGAGCAGTACTTC
TRBJ2-5,TRBV5-4,-,15,-,CASSRGRGDLSTQYF,TGTGCCAGCAGCCGTGGCAGGGGGGATCTTTCGACCCAGTACTTC
TRBJ1-2,TRBV27,-,14,-,CASREHGGGGGYTF,TGTGCCAGCAGGGAACATGGAGGGGGGGGAGGCTACACCTTC
TRBJ1-1,TRBV5-1,TRBD1,15,-,CASSLGTGTLTEAFF,TGCGCCAGCAGCCTAGGGACAGGAACACTAACTGAAGCTTTCTTT
TRBJ1-2,TRBV30,-,13,few,CAWSSRALYGYTF,TGTGCCTGGAGTTCGAGGGCTCTCTATGGCTACACCTTC
TRBJ2-1,TRBV25-1,TRBD2,16,-,CASSEFMAGGFNEQFF,TGTGCCAGCAGTGAATTCATGGCGGGGGGTTTCAATGAGCAGTTCTTC
TRBJ1-4,TRBV3-1/TRBV3-2,TRBD1,16,-,CASSQDAGTAGEKLFF,TGTGCCAGCAGCCAAGACGCCGGGACAGCAGGGGAAAAACTGTTTTTT
TRBJ1-5,TRBV6-2/TRBV6-3,TRBD1,16,-,CASSYLLGQPDQPQHF,TGTGCCAGCAGTTACCTATTGGGACAGCCTGATCAGCCCCAGCATTTT
TRBJ1-2,TRBV9,TRBD1,13,-,CASSVTGGASYTF,TGTGCCAGCAGCGTTACAGGGGGCGCTTCTTACACCTTC
TRBJ1-6,TRBV30,-,12,-,CAWRQNNSPLHF,TGTGCCTGGAGGCAGAATAATTCACCCCTCCACTTT
TRBJ2-1,TRBV2,TRBD2,18,-,CASTSLGLAGQKDNEQFF,TGTGCCAGCACCTCTCTGGGACTAGCGGGCCAAAAGGACAATGAGCAGTTCTTC
TRBJ1-2,TRBV10-3,-,15,-,CAISGLSGSNYGYTF,TGTGCCATCAGTGGACTTTCTGGGTCTAACTATGGCTACACCTTC
TRBJ2-5,TRBV11-3,-,14,-,CASSFLQVVETQYF,TGTGCCAGCAGCTTCCTGCAGGTTGTTGAGACCCAGTACTTC
TRBJ2-2,TRBV9,TRBD2,16,once,CASSVLAGGAPGELFF,TGTGCCAGCAGCGTACTGGCGGGGGGCGCGCCCGGGGAGCTGTTTTTT
TRBJ1-4,TRBV7-9,TRBD1,15,-,CASSMLQGPNEKLFF,TGTGCCAGCAGCATGCTACAGGGGCCTAATGAAAAACTGTTTTTT
TRBJ1-1,TRBV9,-,12,-,CASSEEQGEAFF,TGTGCCAGCAGCGAAGAGCAGGGCGAAGCTTTCTTT
TRBJ2-3,TRBV29-1,TRBD1,15,-,CSVYRDRGSTDTQYF,TGCAGCGTTTACCGGGACAGGGGATCAACAGATACGCAGTATTTT
TRBJ1-2,TRBV12-3/TRBV12-4,TRBD1,12,-,CASSVDRRGYTF,TGTGCCAGCAGTGTGGACAGGCGGGGCTACACCTTC
TRBJ1-6,TRBV7-9,-,18,-,CASSLGQRGAGDNSPLHF,TGTGCCAGCAGCTTAGGTCAACGGGGAGCAGGTGATAATTCACCCCTCCACTTT
TRBJ2-2,TRBV5-1,-,15,-,CASSLAGLVAGELFF,TGTGCCAGCAGCTTGGCGGGACTTGTCGCCGGGGAGCTGTTTTTT
TRBJ1-1,TRBV5-1,TRBD1,16,-,CASSFQGGRRNTEAFF,TGTGCCAGCAGCTTTCAGGGGGGCCGCAGGAACACTGAAGCTTTCTTT